This T cell receptor (beta chain) is from a study of response to subunit inactivated influenza vaccine (dated by TCRdb to 2016 to 2019). At the level of the whole study: Deep quantitative T cell receptor repertoire profiling was used in the study to track responses to a trivalent subunit inactivated influenza vaccine. Points the paper makes about the study in general: According to the authors, only a limited number of new T cells may be recruited by each seasonal influenza vaccination.

This clonotype was detected a few times. What this receptor recognizes is not known. Base qualities are not recorded, but no much larger clone differs from it by a single base. Library preparation was by RT-PCR. Sequencing used an Illumina HiSeq 2500. TCRdb redid the processing of the public reads, applying fastp at Q25 and MiXCR, and retained in-frame beta chains. Entries that share a CDR3 protein sequence are merged under the most common genes and DNA. Across this sample there are 530,000 or so distinct CDR3 sequences, with roughly 15% seen only once. The top ten constitute 11% of the sample. V is shortened by 5 bases, J by 3 bases, and the region joining them spans 10 bases. The CDR3 contains 13 residues, cysteine and phenylalanine counted. Only CDR3 DNA is held: 39 bases, read in frame from base 1. The germline V gene provides CDR1 SGHAT and CDR2 FQNNGV.

This material consisted of PBMCs from blood, taken 11 to 12 days after vaccination. The source is a man aged 50 or older who received an inactivated influenza vaccine. Donor details come from another sample of the same person, matched by shared clones. The rearrangement combines TRBV11-2 with TRBJ1-1; no D gene can be assigned with confidence. DNA sequence: TGTGCCAGCAGCCCGGGGTGGGACACTGAAGCTTTCTTT. Its protein reads: CASSPGWDTEAFF.